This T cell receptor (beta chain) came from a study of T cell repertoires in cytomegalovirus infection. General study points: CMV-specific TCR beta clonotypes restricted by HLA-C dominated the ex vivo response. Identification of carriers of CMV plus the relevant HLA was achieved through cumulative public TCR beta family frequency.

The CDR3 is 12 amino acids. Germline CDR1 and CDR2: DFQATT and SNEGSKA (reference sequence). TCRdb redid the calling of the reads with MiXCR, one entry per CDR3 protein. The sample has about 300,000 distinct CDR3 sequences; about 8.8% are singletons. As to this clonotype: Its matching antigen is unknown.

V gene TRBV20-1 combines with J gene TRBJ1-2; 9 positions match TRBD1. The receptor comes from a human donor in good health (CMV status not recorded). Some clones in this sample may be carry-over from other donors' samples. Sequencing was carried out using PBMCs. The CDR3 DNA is TGCATCGCGGAGGACAGGGGTATTGGCTACACCTTC. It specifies CIAEDRGIGYTF.